The rows below give T cell receptor beta chains drawn from one sample of a study of T cell responses to AZD1222 COVID-19 vaccine. The method was immunoSEQ multiplex PCR; TCRdb's version includes in-frame clones alone and lacks a portion of them. The data hold approximately 190,000 clones, with about 92% observed a single time. The sample here was peripheral blood, taken 28 days after the second dose of the MenACWY control vaccine. The receptors were gathered from an adult who received the MenACWY meningococcal vaccine as a control. Each CDR3 is given with its conserved first and last residue. The order of the fields is J gene, CDR3 length, V gene, D gene, clone size, CDR3 DNA, CDR3 protein. A D gene is named only where the DNA matches it firmly. Clone size is given for some rows only: seen once, a few or many times, or a class if the clone is expanded.

>TRBJ1-2|12|TRBV24-1|.|.
TGTGCCACCAGTGATGACGGGAACGGCTACACCTTC
CATSDDGNGYTF
>TRBJ1-5|12|TRBV2|.|.
TGTGCCAGCAGTGAAGCAAATCAGCCCCAGCATTTT
CASSEANQPQHF
>TRBJ1-5|15|TRBV28|.|.
TGTGCCAGCAGTTTAGAGGGAGGGGGCAATCAGCCCCAGCATTTT
CASSLEGGGNQPQHF
>TRBJ2-7|15|TRBV6-5|TRBD1|.
TGTGCCAGCAGGGCGACAGGGGGGTTGTTCTACGAGCAGTACTTC
CASRATGGLFYEQYF
>TRBJ1-2|18|TRBV9|.|.
TGTGCCAGCAGCCTAACTCCTTCTCACGGGGCGTCTAACTATGGCTACACCTTC
CASSLTPSHGASNYGYTF
>TRBJ2-1|15|TRBV7-9|.|.
TGTGCCAGCAGCTTAGCGGGAGCCCACTACAATGAGCAGTTCTTC
CASSLAGAHYNEQFF
>TRBJ1-2|15|TRBV5-1|.|.
TGCGCCAGCAGCTTGTCGTCGGGTCTACCGAGTGGCTACACCTTC
CASSLSSGLPSGYTF
>TRBJ1-5|13|TRBV6-5|.|.
TGTGCCAGCAGGGTTGGGGGCAATCAGCCCCAGCATTTT
CASRVGGNQPQHF
>TRBJ2-2|15|TRBV11-2|.|.
TGTGCCAGCAGCTTAGCAGGGGTGAACACCGGGGAGCTGTTTTTT
CASSLAGVNTGELFF
>TRBJ2-1|18|TRBV7-6|.|.
TGTGCCAGCAGCTGGGCACGCGGGTCCGGGAGAGACTACAATGAGCAGTTCTTC
CASSWARGSGRDYNEQFF
>TRBJ1-6|13|TRBV25-1|.|.
TGTGCCAGCAGTGACAGTTTTAATTCACCCCTCCACTTT
CASSDSFNSPLHF
>TRBJ1-6|15|TRBV4-2|TRBD1|.
TGTGCCAGCAGCCAAGAATTGGGGACAGCTGGACCCCTCCACTTT
CASSQELGTAGPLHF
>TRBJ2-7|14|TRBV15|.|.
TGTGCCACCAGCAGAGATGAGGGGCCCTACGAGCAGTACTTC
CATSRDEGPYEQYF
>TRBJ1-3|17|TRBV14|.|.
TGTGCCAGCAGCCACAGCGCGTGGGGACTCTCTGGAAACACCATATATTTT
CASSHSAWGLSGNTIYF
>TRBJ1-1|13|TRBV2|.|.
TGTGCCAGCTTAAAAGACAGGAACACTGAAGCTTTCTTT
CASLKDRNTEAFF
>TRBJ2-7|13|TRBV14|.|.
TGTGCCAGCAGCCCCCACGAGGGATACGAGCAGTACTTC
CASSPHEGYEQYF
>TRBJ2-1|16|TRBV28|TRBD1|.
TGTGCCAGCAGGGGGGATATAACAGGGGGTCGCAATGAGCAGTTCTTC
CASRGDITGGRNEQFF
>TRBJ1-6|15|TRBV4-2|TRBD1|.
TGTGCCAGCAGCCAGGACGACAGGGGAGATTCACCCCTCCACTTT
CASSQDDRGDSPLHF
>TRBJ2-5|15|TRBV7-2|.|.
TGTGCCAGCAGCTTAGACCGAGCGACCCAAGAGACCCAGTACTTC
CASSLDRATQETQYF
>TRBJ1-2|13|TRBV19|.|.
TGTGCCAGTAGTTTTCGGGGGGACTATGGCTACACCTTC
CASSFRGDYGYTF
>TRBJ2-1|14|TRBV11-2|.|.
TGTGCCAGCAGCCCCATAGGGGGGGCAAATGAGCAGTTCTTC
CASSPIGGANEQFF
>TRBJ1-3|17|TRBV3-1/TRBV3-2|TRBD1|.
TGTGCCAGCAGCCAAGATTGGGGACAGGGGACCGGAAACACCATATATTTT
CASSQDWGQGTGNTIYF
>TRBJ1-2|14|TRBV5-1|.|.
TGCGCCAGCAGCTTGTCTGGTGGGGACTATGGCTACACCTTC
CASSLSGGDYGYTF
>TRBJ2-2|15|TRBV9|.|.
TGTGCCAGCAGCGTAGAGGCGGTGAACACCGGGGAGCTGTTTTTT
CASSVEAVNTGELFF
>TRBJ2-2|16|TRBV7-2|TRBD2|.
TGTGCCAGCAGCTTAGCTAGCGGGAGGGCGACCGGGGAGCTGTTTTTT
CASSLASGRATGELFF
>TRBJ1-6|19|TRBV30|.|.
TGTGCCTGGAGGCCGACCGGGACTTCCGCTCCCTCAAGGAATTCACCCCTCCACTTT
CAWRPTGTSAPSRNSPLHF
>TRBJ1-1|14|TRBV6-1|.|once
TGTGCCAGCAGTGAATTACCTACCGTCACTCGGGCTTTCTTT
CASSELPTVTRAFF
>TRBJ2-7|15|TRBV5-1|TRBD2|.
TGCGCCAGCAGCTTGGCGCTAGCGGGAGTTGGCGAGCAGTACTTC
CASSLALAGVGEQYF
>TRBJ2-3|15|TRBV6-5|.|.
TGTGCCAGCAGCGGACGTAGAGCTAGCACAGATACGCAGTATTTT
CASSGRRASTDTQYF
>TRBJ1-1|14|TRBV28|TRBD1|.
TGTGCCAGCAGTTTATTGACGGGACAGGGCAATGCTTTCTTT
CASSLLTGQGNAFF
>TRBJ1-3|18|TRBV4-2|.|.
TGTGCCAGCAGCCCGCTACTCGACGGCCGACTCTCTGGAAACACCATATATTTT
CASSPLLDGRLSGNTIYF
>TRBJ1-2|15|TRBV9|TRBD1|once
TGTGCCAGCAGCGCCTGGACAGGGAAGTTGACGGGCTACACCTTC
CASSAWTGKLTGYTF
>TRBJ1-5|15|TRBV18|TRBD1|.
TGTGCCAGCTCAACCGGGACAGACTGGAATCAGCCCCAGCATTTT
CASSTGTDWNQPQHF
>TRBJ1-1|14|TRBV4-2|.|.
TGTGCCAGCAGCCTCAGCCCGGGGGGCTCTGAAGCTTTCTTT
CASSLSPGGSEAFF
>TRBJ2-2|16|TRBV5-6|TRBD2|.
TGTGCCAGCAGCTTAGGAGCGGGAGGGCCCATCGGGGAGCTGTTTTTT
CASSLGAGGPIGELFF
>TRBJ2-5|14|TRBV15|.|.
TGTGCCACCAGCAGAGATCGAGCTCAAGAGACCCAGTACTTC
CATSRDRAQETQYF
>TRBJ1-5|13|TRBV10-3|.|once
TGTGCCATCACCTCCGACAGGAATCAGCCCCAGCATTTT
CAITSDRNQPQHF
>TRBJ2-1|14|TRBV24-1|.|.
TGTGCCACCAGTGGTGTGATTAGGCTGGATGAGCAGTTCTTC
CATSGVIRLDEQFF
>TRBJ2-2|12|TRBV12-5|.|.
TGTGCTAGTGGTTTGAGCACCGGGGAGCTGTTTTTT
CASGLSTGELFF
>TRBJ2-7|13|TRBV5-1|.|.
TGCGCCAGCAGCTTGGCTGCGGAATACGAGCAGTACTTC
CASSLAAEYEQYF
>TRBJ1-3|12|TRBV2|.|.
TGTGCCTCGAGTCCCTCTGGAAACACCATATATTTT
CASSPSGNTIYF
>TRBJ1-2|13|TRBV5-1|.|.
TGCGCCAGCAGCCCAAGCGTCTCCGGTGGCTACACCTTC
CASSPSVSGGYTF
>TRBJ2-7|14|TRBV7-2|.|.
TGTGCCAGCAGCTTACTACAGGGAGACTACGAGCAGTACTTC
CASSLLQGDYEQYF
>TRBJ2-5|19|TRBV3-1/TRBV3-2|TRBD1|.
TGTGCCAGCAGCCGGACAGGGGCTTGGACTAGGGATTCGCGACGGACCCAGTACTTC
CASSRTGAWTRDSRRTQYF
>TRBJ2-5|15|TRBV5-3|TRBD1|.
TGTGCCAGAAGCTTAGACAGGGGGCCCCAAGAGACCCAGTACTTC
CARSLDRGPQETQYF
>TRBJ2-5|15|TRBV7-2|.|.
TGTGCCAGCAGCTGGAGCAGGGCCACACAAGAGACCCAGTACTTC
CASSWSRATQETQYF
>TRBJ1-2|15|TRBV13|.|.
TGTGCCAGCAGCTTATGGGGACTCCCGGGGTATGGCTACACCTTC
CASSLWGLPGYGYTF
>TRBJ1-3|11|TRBV10-3|.|.
TGTGCCATCTTTAGTGGAAACACCATATATTTT
CAIFSGNTIYF
>TRBJ1-2|15|TRBV3-1/TRBV3-2|.|few
TGTGCCAGCAGCTCTTGGACCGTCTCGAACTATGGCTACACCTTC
CASSSWTVSNYGYTF
>TRBJ1-2|13|TRBV9|.|.
TGTGCCAGCAGCCTAGACACCAACTATGGCTACACCTTC
CASSLDTNYGYTF
>TRBJ1-5|16|TRBV11-2|.|once
TGTGCCAGCAGCTTAGACGGCCAGATCGGCAATCAGCCCCAGCATTTT
CASSLDGQIGNQPQHF
>TRBJ1-5|13|TRBV20-1|.|once
TGCAGTGCTAGTGGAGGACGGGACTGGCCCCAGCATTTT
CSASGGRDWPQHF
>TRBJ2-2|15|TRBV7-3|TRBD1|.
TGTGCCAGCACCAGGACAGGGGCTGACACCGGGGAGCTGTTTTTT
CASTRTGADTGELFF
>TRBJ1-4|16|TRBV3-1/TRBV3-2|.|.
TGTGCCAGCAGCCATGGAACAGGGTACACTAATGAAAAACTGTTTTTT
CASSHGTGYTNEKLFF